These 10 T cell receptor beta chains originate from one sample sequenced in a study of response to subunit inactivated influenza vaccine. From the RT-PCR reads, TCRdb called clonotypes with MiXCR, one entry per CDR3 protein. The sample holds about 500,000 distinct CDR3 sequences, 10% to 15% seen once. The sample in question was PBMCs from blood, obtained around seven weeks after vaccination. The receptor source for this set is a man aged 50-60 years who received an inactivated influenza vaccine.

This clonotype was counted only a few times. The chain carries TRBV24-1 and TRBJ2-5, with D unclear. V was pared by 0 bases and J by 4 bases, with 2 bases between. The V gene's germline CDR1 is KGHDR and CDR2 SFDVKD. The CDR3 has 12 amino acids. The CDR3 DNA follows: TGTGCCACCAGTGATTTGGGAGAGACCCAGTACTTC. Protein: CATSDLGETQYF.

This clonotype was observed a single time. CDR3 coding DNA: TGTGCCAGCTCACCAGGACAGGGCTATGGAAACACCATATATTTT. This translates into CASSPGQGYGNTIYF. The chain employs TRBV18 and TRBJ1-3, with 8 nucleotides matching TRBD1. The CDR3 totals 15 residues. The V segment lost 2 bases and the J segment 3 bases; nucleotides outside the gene matches: 3. CDR1 and CDR2 from the germline V gene are KGHSH and LQKENI.

This clonotype was seen a handful of times. The chain joins TRBV7-2 to TRBJ2-1; maybe TRBD2 (6 bases). The CDR3 runs to 16 residues. V was cut by 4 bases and J by 5 bases, with 18 bases left in between. Germline V gene lookup returns CDR1 SGHTA and CDR2 FQGNSA. In DNA form, the CDR3 reads TGTGCCAGCAGCTATCCGGGACTCACAAGAAACAATGAGCAGTTCTTC. Protein: CASSYPGLTRNNEQFF.

This clonotype occurred many times. The chain employs TRBV12-3 or TRBV12-4 and TRBJ2-3; 7 positions match TRBD2. Trimming removed 5 bases from V and 0 bases from J; junction bases left unmatched: 5. The CDR3 is 15 residues long. As DNA, the CDR3 is TGTGCCAGCAGTCGCCTAGCGGTCAGCACAGATACGCAGTATTTT. As protein: CASSRLAVSTDTQYF.

V gene TRBV7-2 combines with J gene TRBJ1-5, with 10 bases fitting TRBD1. The CDR3 length is 14 residues. CDR1 and CDR2 (germline): SGHTA, FQGNSA. After removal of 5 bases from V and 6 bases from J, the junction contained 4 bases not matched to a gene. CDR3 in DNA: TGTGCCAGCAGCACTCGGACAGGGGGTCAGCCCCAGCATTTT. Translation: CASSTRTGGQPQHF.

The chain has TRBV6-1 and TRBJ1-6; TRBD1 might be the D (6 bases). The V end was cut by 5 bases, the J end by 6 bases, with 14 bases between. The CDR3 is made up of 15 amino acids. The V gene's germline CDR1 is MNHNS and CDR2 SASEGT. CDR3 residues: CASSTTGSANSPLHF. The CDR3 DNA reads TGTGCCAGCAGTACAACAGGGTCGGCTAATTCACCCCTCCACTTT.

A word on this clonotype: One junction end does not reproduce the germline sequence, and a read error may be involved. V is TRBV20-1 and J is TRBJ2-7, with 9 positions matching TRBD1. The length of the CDR3 is 16 residues. Germline-derived CDR1 and CDR2 are DFQATT and SNEGSKA (reference sequence). The DNA for the CDR3 is TGCTGTGCTAGAGATCTCTGGGGACAGGGACCCTACGAGCAGTACTTC. Translated, it gives CCARDLWGQGPYEQYF.

This clonotype was observed a few times. The CDR3 bases are TGTGCCAGCAGCTTAAGGCGGGAGATCTCCTACAATGAGCAGTTCTTC. Its translation is CASSLRREISYNEQFF. The chain combines TRBV7-8 with TRBJ2-1; 7 nucleotides agree with TRBD2. Germline V gives CDR1 SGHVS, CDR2 FQNEAQ. This CDR3 is built from 16 residues. Unmatched junction bases numbered 4, after V lost 2 bases and J lost 0 bases.

The chain uses TRBV28 and TRBJ2-3; no clear D gene. V lost 1 base and J lost 0, with 8 bases in between. The CDR3 runs to 15 residues. Germline lookup yields CDR1 MDHEN and CDR2 SYDVKM. The CDR3 region has the DNA TGTGCCAGCAGTTTATTCGGCAGTAGCACAGATACGCAGTATTTT. Protein: CASSLFGSSTDTQYF.

A note on this clonotype: Mismatch with germline at one junction end may stem from a read error. The chain employs TRBV15 and TRBJ2-3; a weak D match, TRBD2 (6 bases). This CDR3 has 15 residues. Germline V gives CDR1 LNHNV, CDR2 YYDKDF (reference sequence). CDR3 nucleotides: TGTCCCACCAGCAGAGCCATCGGGACTGGAGATACGCAGTATTTT. As protein: CPTSRAIGTGDTQYF.